These T cell receptor beta chains were read from a single sample in a study of blood T cell repertoires in COVID-19. TCRdb's table, derived via immunoSEQ multiplex PCR, lists solely in-frame clones and lacks some. Here the sample spans 120,000 or so clones, 65% to 90% being singletons. The sequenced material came from peripheral blood. These receptors all stem from an elderly woman with acute or convalescent COVID-19. Each CDR3 is given with its conserved first and last residue. A D gene is named only where the DNA matches it firmly. Size values are once, few and many counts, or a class for expanded clones, and some rows have none.

v_gene,j_gene,abundance,d_gene,CDR3nt,CDR3aa
TRBV29-1,TRBJ2-5,NA,NA,TGCAGCGTTGGGTCCGGGTGGGAGACCCAGTACTTC,CSVGSGWETQYF
TRBV6-6,TRBJ1-4,once,NA,TGTGCCAGCAGCCCCGTGCGTAATGAAAAACTGTTTTTT,CASSPVRNEKLFF
TRBV18,TRBJ1-1,once,NA,TGTGCCAGCTCACTAGACAGGTTAGACACTGAAGCTTTCTTT,CASSLDRLDTEAFF
TRBV6-6,TRBJ1-5,NA,TRBD1,TGTGCCAGCAGTTCATCCACAGGGGGAGACCAGCCCCAGCATTTT,CASSSSTGGDQPQHF
TRBV3-1/TRBV3-2,TRBJ2-3,once,TRBD2,TGTGCCAGCAGCAGTCGAGGGACTAGCGGAAGAGATACGCAGTATTTT,CASSSRGTSGRDTQYF
TRBV6-1,TRBJ1-2,NA,TRBD1,TGTGCCAGCAGTGAAGACGGGACAGCACGCTACACCTTC,CASSEDGTARYTF
TRBV18,TRBJ2-7,NA,NA,TGTGCCAGCTCACCTCCGACAGACTACGAGCAGTACTTC,CASSPPTDYEQYF
TRBV5-1,TRBJ1-2,NA,NA,TGCGCCAGCGGGGCTTTGGGGCCCGGTGGCTACACCTTC,CASGALGPGGYTF
TRBV27,TRBJ1-2,NA,TRBD1,TGTGCCAGCAGTCGGGACAGGTTCTATAATTATGGCTACACCTTC,CASSRDRFYNYGYTF
TRBV5-1,TRBJ1-1,NA,TRBD1,TGCGCCAGCAGCTTAGACAGGGTGGGGAACACTGAAGCTTTCTTT,CASSLDRVGNTEAFF
TRBV3-1/TRBV3-2,TRBJ2-4,NA,TRBD2,TGTGCCAGCAGCCATAGAAGCGGGGGGGCCTCGGCCAAAAACATTCAGTACTTC,CASSHRSGGASAKNIQYF
TRBV4-2,TRBJ2-5,NA,TRBD2,TGTGCCAGCAGCCAAGCCCACCCTAGCGGGGGGCCGGAAGAGACCCAGTACTTC,CASSQAHPSGGPEETQYF
TRBV2,TRBJ1-6,NA,TRBD1,TGTGCCAGCAGTGAAGGGCTGGACAGGGGGCGCAGTTTT,CASSEGLDRGRSF
TRBV5-1,TRBJ1-6,NA,NA,TGCGCCAGCAGCCCAGAAGGGTCAGGGCACTCACCCCTCCACTTT,CASSPEGSGHSPLHF
TRBV11-3,TRBJ1-3,NA,TRBD1,TGTGCCAGCAGCAGGGGGACAGCAGGAAACACCATATATTTT,CASSRGTAGNTIYF
TRBV3-1/TRBV3-2,TRBJ2-3,NA,NA,TGTGCCAGCAGCCTGCAGGGTACGCAGTATTTT,CASSLQGTQYF
TRBV19,TRBJ1-2,NA,TRBD1,TGTGCCAGTCAGAGGGGGACAGGAGCACGAAGGAGGGGTGGCTACACCTTC,CASQRGTGARRRGGYTF
TRBV27,TRBJ1-1,few,NA,TGTGCCAGCAGTTTCTCCCCGAGGGAGAACACTGAAGCTTTCTTT,CASSFSPRENTEAFF
TRBV5-1,TRBJ2-5,NA,NA,TGCGCCAGCAGCTTAACTCGGACAGACAACCAAGAGACCCAGTACTTC,CASSLTRTDNQETQYF
TRBV5-6,TRBJ1-4,NA,NA,TGTGCCAGCAGCTTGTTGTCAGGGGCAGAGGAAAAACTGTTTTTT,CASSLLSGAEEKLFF
TRBV10-3,TRBJ1-2,NA,TRBD1,TGTGCCATCAGTGAGTTACAGGGGAACTATGGCTACACCTTC,CAISELQGNYGYTF
TRBV12-5,TRBJ2-7,NA,TRBD2,TGTGCTAGTGGTTTGGTTGGGACTAGCGGGGCCCACTACGAGCAGTACTTC,CASGLVGTSGAHYEQYF
TRBV9,TRBJ2-5,NA,TRBD2,TGTGCCAGCAGCCTCCTTCCCGGGACTAGCGGTGAAGAGACCCAGTACTTC,CASSLLPGTSGEETQYF
TRBV7-8,TRBJ2-2,once,NA,TGTGCCAGCAGCTTAGTGAGGACAGCTGGAGGAGGGGAGCTGTTTTTT,CASSLVRTAGGGELFF
TRBV7-2,TRBJ1-2,NA,NA,TGTGCCAGCAGCTTAGGGCCGAAGAACTATGGCTACACCTTC,CASSLGPKNYGYTF
TRBV2,TRBJ1-2,NA,TRBD1,TGTGCCAGCAGTACCGGGACAGGGTATGATGGCTACACCTTC,CASSTGTGYDGYTF
TRBV3-1/TRBV3-2,TRBJ1-2,few,TRBD1,TGTGCCAGCACCGGGACAGGGGGCGCAGGCTACACCTTC,CASTGTGGAGYTF
TRBV7-9,TRBJ2-1,once,TRBD1,TGTGCCAGCAGTTTACAGGGGGCCCCATACAATGAGCAGTTCTTC,CASSLQGAPYNEQFF
TRBV2,TRBJ2-5,NA,TRBD1,TGTGCCAGCGACAGGGAGAGCCAAGAGACCCAGTACTTC,CASDRESQETQYF
TRBV6-5,TRBJ1-4,NA,TRBD1,TGTGCCAGCAGTTACTCGAAGGGGACAGGGGCCGTAAAACTGTTTTTT,CASSYSKGTGAVKLFF
TRBV5-4,TRBJ1-2,NA,TRBD1,TGTGCCAGCAGCCTGCGGGACAGACCCGTTAACTATGGCTACACCTTC,CASSLRDRPVNYGYTF
TRBV18,TRBJ1-5,NA,NA,TGTGCCAGCTCTGAAGGCGGGGCGGGCAATCAGCCCCAGCATTTT,CASSEGGAGNQPQHF
TRBV4-2,TRBJ1-5,NA,NA,TGTGCCAGCAGCCAAGACAGGGTATCGCAACAGCCCCAGCATTTT,CASSQDRVSQQPQHF
TRBV4-1,TRBJ2-4,NA,NA,TGCGCCAGCAGCCTATATCCAGTAATAGCCAAAAACATTCAGTACTTC,CASSLYPVIAKNIQYF
TRBV3-1/TRBV3-2,TRBJ1-6,NA,TRBD1,TGTGCCAGCAGCCCCATGGGACAGGGGCGTTCACCCCTCCACTTT,CASSPMGQGRSPLHF